Sequencing of this T cell receptor beta chain was carried out in a study of technical replicates of blood from several donors. Between the trimmed V and J ends, which lost 3 bases and 0 bases, there was a span of 16 bases. The germline gives CDR1 KGHSH, CDR2 LQKENI. CDR3 length: 17 amino acids. The method was immunoSEQ multiplex PCR; TCRdb's version includes in-frame clones alone and lacks a portion of them. The table lists around 68,000 clones, 95% to 97% of them singletons. The TCR was taken from a human donor in good health. The J gene is TRBJ2-3, the V gene TRBV18; D gene uncertain. What was sequenced was T cells isolated from PBMCs. DNA for the CDR3: TGTGCCAGCTCACCTTTCGCCAAGTCCAGTAGCACAGATACGCAGTATTTT. As protein: CASSPFAKSSSTDTQYF. Using reference TRBV18 and TRBJ2-3 for the parts outside the CDR3, the full variable domain is NAGVMQNPRHLVRRRGQEARLRCSPMKGHSHVYWYRQLPEEGLKFMVYLQKENIIDESGMPKERFSAEFPKEGPSILRIQQVVRGDSAAYFCASSPFAKSSSTDTQYFGPGTRLTVL.